The 19 T cell receptor beta chains below all came from one sample that was sequenced in a study of blood T cells in healthy people across ages (dated by TCRdb to the mid-2010s). Receptor libraries were prepared by 5' RACE. Sequenced using an Illumina HiSeq 2500. The second PCR ran for about 7 to 11 cycles and used a J-beta primer mix along with a sample-barcoded 5' primer. In TCRdb, the public reads were trimmed at Q25 with fastp and aligned with MiXCR, with productive beta chains retained. Every entry covers one CDR3 protein and lists the most common genes and DNA from its rows. The sample contains hundreds of thousands of distinct CDR3 sequences, 35% to 50% of them found a single time. Of the sample, approximately 31% falls within the top ten clones. The specimen was blood. Source of these receptors: an elderly man in good health.

This clonotype has at least ten counts. The genes are TRBV20-1 and TRBJ2-1; 10 nucleotides line up with TRBD1. Unmatched junction bases numbered 9, after V lost 3 bases and J lost 7 bases. The CDR3 is 15 amino acids. Germline CDR1 DFQATT, CDR2 SNEGSKA (reference sequence). The CDR3 nucleotides are TGCAGTGCTAGCGCCGGGACAGGGGTGGTGAATGAGCAGTTCTTC. It codes for CSASAGTGVVNEQFF.

This clonotype was detected only a few times. The V gene is TRBV5-1, the J gene TRBJ2-5, with 7 bases lining up with TRBD2. In germline, CDR1 is SGHRS, CDR2 YFSETQ. The CDR3 runs 15 residues. V shed 0 bases, J shed 3 bases, and the junction held 5 bases outside the gene matches. The CDR3 is CASSLVAGREETQYF. For the CDR3, the DNA is TGCGCCAGCAGCTTGGTTGCGGGGAGGGAAGAGACCCAGTACTTC.

V gene TRBV9 combines with J gene TRBJ2-3; maybe TRBD2 (6 bases). The germline CDR1 and CDR2 sequences are SGDLS and YYNGEE. This CDR3 spans 16 amino acids. Deletions cut 3 bases from V and 2 bases from J, with 16 bases between. As DNA, the CDR3 is TGTGCCAGCAGCGAGGGAGGCAGGGTCACCACAGATACGCAGTATTTT. It codes for CASSEGGRVTTDTQYF.

The chain carries TRBV6-5 and TRBJ1-2; D unresolved. Germline-derived CDR1 and CDR2 are MNHEY and SVGAGI. The CDR3 sequence is 16 residues long. The germline V and J ends were trimmed by 5 bases and 2 bases, with 18 bases remaining between them. The CDR3 sequence is CASSTRGRAGNYGYTF. The DNA of the CDR3 is TGTGCCAGCAGTACCCGAGGGAGGGCTGGAAACTATGGCTACACCTTC.

The chain couples TRBV5-1 to TRBJ1-5, with D maybe TRBD1 (5 bases). The CDR3 is 15 amino acids. The V end was cut by 0 bases, the J end by 5 bases, with 12 bases between. Germline CDR1 SGHRS, CDR2 YFSETQ. CDR3 in amino acids: CASSLDGGTDQPQHF. CDR3 in DNA: TGCGCCAGCAGCTTGGACGGGGGGACCGATCAGCCCCAGCATTTT.

The V and J genes are TRBV9 and TRBJ2-1; 7 bases align to TRBD1. With 3 bases clipped from V and 7 bases from J, the junction kept 13 bases outside the gene matches. The CDR3 runs to 16 residues. CDR1 SGDLS and CDR2 YYNGEE come from the germline V gene. The CDR3 region has the DNA TGTGCCAGCAGCGCGATGGGGGTGACAGGGATTAATGAGCAGTTCTTC. Translating gives CASSAMGVTGINEQFF. The entire variable domain, with the rest obtained from reference TRBV9 and TRBJ2-1, is as follows: DSGVTQTPKHLITATGQRVTLRCSPRSGDLSVYWYQQSLDQGLQFLIQYYNGEERAKGNILERFSAQQFPDLHSELNLSSLELGDSALYFCASSAMGVTGINEQFFGPGTRLTVL.

This clonotype was seen a few times. The chain has TRBV3-1 and TRBJ1-2; 7 positions match TRBD1. CDR3 length: 16 amino acids. Trimming at V came to 1 base and at J to 6 bases, leaving 11 bases not matched to a gene. Germline V gives CDR1 LGHDT, CDR2 YNNKEL (reference sequence). DNA of the CDR3: TGTGCCAGCAGCCAAGGAGGCGCGGGACAGTCCCATGGCTACACCTTC. This sequence encodes CASSQGGAGQSHGYTF. Using reference TRBV3-1 and TRBJ1-2 for the parts outside the CDR3, the full variable domain is DTAVSQTPKYLVTQMGNDKSIKCEQNLGHDTMYWYKQDSKKFLKIMFSYNNKELIINETVPNRFSPKSPDKAHLNLHINSLELGDSAVYFCASSQGGAGQSHGYTFGSGTRLTVV.

The table lists this clonotype with a few counts. V usage is TRBV12-3 or TRBV12-4 and J usage is TRBJ2-5, with 7 bases aligning to TRBD1. Germline trimming cut 5 bases from V and 3 bases from J; bases unmatched to any gene: 6. This CDR3 is built from 14 residues. DNA for the CDR3: TGTGCCAGCAGTCTGCGACAGGGTAAAGAGACCCAGTACTTC. Translated, it gives CASSLRQGKETQYF.

Worth noting for this clonotype: This may arise from a read error, as a much more abundant clone is one base away. The V gene is TRBV25-1, the J gene TRBJ2-7; 9 nucleotides match TRBD1. In germline, CDR1 is MGHDK, CDR2 SYGVNS. The CDR3 runs 15 residues. V gave up 4 bases and J gave up 5 bases; unmatched junction bases: 9. The CDR3 sequence is CASSAAGTGFHEQYF. CDR3 sequence (DNA): TGTGCCAGCAGTGCCGCCGGGACAGGGTTCCACGAGCAGTACTTC.

Ten or more counts support this clonotype. V is TRBV7-2 and J is TRBJ2-1, with 9 bases matching TRBD2. Trimming cost V 1 base and J 4 bases; bases outside gene matches: 2. The CDR3 sequence is 15 residues long. Looked up from germline, CDR1 is SGHTA and CDR2 is FQGNSA. For the CDR3, the DNA is TGTGCCAGCAGCTTAGGTCTAGCGGGGTACAATGAGCAGTTCTTC. The encoded protein is CASSLGLAGYNEQFF.

Comments on this clonotype: This CDR3 is missing its conserved last phenylalanine or tryptophan, likely due to a read error. The chain is built from TRBV29-1 and TRBJ2-1, with 8 nucleotides matching TRBD2. Germline loops: CDR1 SQVTM, CDR2 ANQGSEA. V shed 4 bases, J shed 9 bases, and the junction held 14 bases outside the gene matches. The CDR3 has 15 amino acids. Here the CDR3 reads CSVVDPAGVFSEQFY. For the CDR3, the DNA is TGCAGCGTTGTGGACCCAGCGGGAGTGTTCAGTGAGCAGTTCTAC.

This chain joins TRBV6-5 and TRBJ1-2; no clear D gene. In germline, CDR1 is MNHEY, CDR2 SVGAGI. CDR3 length: 13 residues. The V end was cut by 8 bases, the J end by 4 bases, with 14 bases between. For the CDR3, the DNA is TGTGCCAGCGTAAAGCGTGAGGGCTATGGCTACACCTTC. Translation: CASVKREGYGYTF.

The sample holds a few counts of this clonotype. V gene TRBV4-1 combines with J gene TRBJ1-2; tentatively, D is TRBD1 (5 bases). Germline-derived CDR1 and CDR2 are MGHRA and YSYEKL. The CDR3 loop spans 15 amino acids. V gave up 0 bases and J gave up 8 bases, with 16 bases separating them. CDR3 coding DNA: TGCGCCAGCAGCCAAGAGGGGGGTTATTCTACAGGCTACACCTTC. Amino acid sequence: CASSQEGGYSTGYTF.

The chain recombines TRBV11-2 with TRBJ1-5; D unclear. The germline V and J ends were trimmed by 7 bases and 2 bases, with 12 bases remaining between them. There are 14 residues in the CDR3. Germline lookup yields CDR1 SGHAT and CDR2 FQNNGV. The CDR3 reads CASKPDVGNQPQHF. In nucleotides, the CDR3 is TGTGCCAGCAAGCCTGACGTCGGCAATCAGCCCCAGCATTTT. Full variable domain (remainder filled in from reference TRBV11-2 and TRBJ1-5): EAGVAQSPRYKIIEKRQSVAFWCNPISGHATLYWYQQILGQGPKLLIQFQNNGVVDDSQLPKDRFSAERLKGVDSTLKIQPAKLEDSAVYLCASKPDVGNQPQHFGDGTRLSIL.

V usage is TRBV7-3 and J usage is TRBJ2-4, with D perhaps matching TRBD2 (6 bases). The CDR3 has 18 amino acids. Germline CDR1 SGHTA, CDR2 FQGTGA. The ends were cut back, 4 bases at V and 0 bases at J, with 19 bases in the middle. The DNA of the CDR3 is TGTGCCAGCAGCTCCTACGGAGGGCCCTCTATAGCCAAAAACATTCAGTACTTC. Translating gives CASSSYGGPSIAKNIQYF.

The J gene is TRBJ2-5, the V gene TRBV11-3; 8 bases agree with TRBD1. From germline, CDR1 is SGHNT and CDR2 YENEEA. This CDR3 comprises 15 residues. The V and J ends lost 3 bases and 2 bases, in that order; junction bases with no gene match: 5. The CDR3 region is CASSFRGRVQETQYF. CDR3 in DNA: TGTGCCAGCAGCTTCAGGGGGCGCGTACAAGAGACCCAGTACTTC.

Comments on this clonotype: This may stem from a read error, because a much larger clone lies one nucleotide away. CDR3 sequence reads: CASSDEGIDGYTF. Here the CDR3 DNA reads TGTGCCAGCAGTGACGAGGGAATCGATGGCTACACCTTC. The chain couples TRBV6-6 to TRBJ1-2, with D hard to call. The CDR3 totals 13 residues. V was shortened by 5 bases and J by 6 bases, with 13 bases between the two germline ends. Germline CDR1 reads MNHNY; CDR2 reads SVGAGI (reference sequence).

In regard to this clonotype: Given a much more abundant clone one base away, this may be a read error. The V and J genes are TRBV20-1 and TRBJ1-1; no clear D. The CDR3 is made up of 13 amino acids. From germline, CDR1 is DFQATT and CDR2 SNEGSKA (reference sequence). The CDR3 loop reads CGARDRRNTEAFF. The DNA of the CDR3 is TGCGGTGCTAGAGATCGGAGGAACACTGAAGCTTTCTTT.

This clonotype has a count of ten or more. The CDR3 loop is CASSQFGGTDTQYF. DNA of the CDR3: TGTGCCAGCTCCCAGTTCGGCGGTACAGATACGCAGTATTTT. The rearrangement links TRBV2 to TRBJ2-3; D is undetermined. The V gene lost 8 bases and the J gene lost 3 bases, with 15 bases spanning the gap. The CDR3 runs to 14 residues. Germline values: CDR1 SNHLY, CDR2 FYNNEI.